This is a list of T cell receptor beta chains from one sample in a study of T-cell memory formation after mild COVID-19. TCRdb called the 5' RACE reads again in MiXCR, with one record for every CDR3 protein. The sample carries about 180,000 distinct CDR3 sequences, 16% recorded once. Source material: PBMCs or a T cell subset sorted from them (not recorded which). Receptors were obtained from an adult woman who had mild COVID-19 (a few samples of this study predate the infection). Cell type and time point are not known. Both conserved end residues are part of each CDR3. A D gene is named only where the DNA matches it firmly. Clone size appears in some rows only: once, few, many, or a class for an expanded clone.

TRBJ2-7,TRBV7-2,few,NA,TGTGCCAGCAGTTTGACAATGATCGGCTCCTACGAGCAGTACTTC,CASSLTMIGSYEQYF
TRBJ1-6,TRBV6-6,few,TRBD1,TGTGCCAGCAGTTATAAGGCAGGGGGGCCACCCCTCCACTTT,CASSYKAGGPPLHF
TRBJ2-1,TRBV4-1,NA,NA,TGCGCCAGCAGCCAAGACCGCCGTAAGGCCTCCTACAATGAGCAGTTCTTC,CASSQDRRKASYNEQFF
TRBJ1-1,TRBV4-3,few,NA,TGCGCCAGCAGCCCCCTGGCAGGGAAAATCGAGTACACTGAAGCTTTCTTT,CASSPLAGKIEYTEAFF
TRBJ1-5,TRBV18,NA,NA,TGTGCCAGCTCACCACGTGGACAGCCGAATCAGCCCCAGCATTTT,CASSPRGQPNQPQHF
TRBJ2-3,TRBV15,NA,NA,TGTGCCACCAGCAGAGATGCGTGGAGCGGGCGAAGGACAGATACGCAGTATTTT,CATSRDAWSGRRTDTQYF
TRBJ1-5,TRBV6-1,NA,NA,TGTGCCAGCAGTGAATTTGGCCAGCTTCAGCCCCAGCATTTT,CASSEFGQLQPQHF
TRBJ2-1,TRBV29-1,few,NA,TGCAGCGTCGCCACTAGGTACAATGAGCAGTTCTTC,CSVATRYNEQFF
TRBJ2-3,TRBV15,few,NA,TGTGCCACCTCGGGCGGGGGCCTCCCCACAGATACGCAGTATTTT,CATSGGGLPTDTQYF
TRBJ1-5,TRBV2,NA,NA,TGTGCCAGCAGTCTCGGGATCTATCAGCCCCAGCATTTT,CASSLGIYQPQHF
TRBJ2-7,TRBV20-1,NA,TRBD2,TGCAGTGCTAGAGCTGGGACTAGCGGGAGGGAGCAGTACTTC,CSARAGTSGREQYF
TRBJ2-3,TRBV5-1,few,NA,TGCGCCAGCAGTTCCGGACATGTCACAGATACGCAGTATTTT,CASSSGHVTDTQYF
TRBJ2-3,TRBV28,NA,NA,TGTGCCAGCAGTTTATATCCCGAACGGGGCAGGGGAAGCACAGATACGCAGTATTTT,CASSLYPERGRGSTDTQYF
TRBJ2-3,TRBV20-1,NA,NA,TGCAGTGCTAGAGAACTTCTGCGGGGGCCAAGCACAGATACGCAGTATTTT,CSARELLRGPSTDTQYF
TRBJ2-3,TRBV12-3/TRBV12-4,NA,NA,TGTGCCAGCAGTGCCGGATCGCGCCTCACAGATACGCAGTATTTT,CASSAGSRLTDTQYF
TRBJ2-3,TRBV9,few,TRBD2,TGTGCCAGCAGCTTCTCCGGGACTAGCGGTCCAGATACGCAGTATTTT,CASSFSGTSGPDTQYF
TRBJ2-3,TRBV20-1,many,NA,TGCAGTGCTAGAGATATGGCGGATCGGTCTCTGGCAGATACGCAGTATTTT,CSARDMADRSLADTQYF
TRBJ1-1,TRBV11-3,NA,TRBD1,TGTGCCAGCAGCTCAACGAGGACAGGGTTCCGAGCTTTCTTT,CASSSTRTGFRAFF
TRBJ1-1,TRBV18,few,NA,TGTGCCAGCTCACAGCAGGGACCCAGCGGTACTGAAGCTTTCTTT,CASSQQGPSGTEAFF
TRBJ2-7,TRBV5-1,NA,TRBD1,TGCGCCAGCAGCAAGGGACAGGTAGTTGATGAGCAGTACTTC,CASSKGQVVDEQYF
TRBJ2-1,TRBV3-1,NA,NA,TGTGCCAGCAGCCAAGTCGCAGTTAATGAGCAGTTCTTC,CASSQVAVNEQFF
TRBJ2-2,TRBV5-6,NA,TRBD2,TGTGCCAGCAGCCCGACAGCGGGACGAACCGGGGAGCTGTTTTTT,CASSPTAGRTGELFF
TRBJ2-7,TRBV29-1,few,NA,TGCAGCGTTTGGATCTCAGTCTACGAGCAGTACTTC,CSVWISVYEQYF
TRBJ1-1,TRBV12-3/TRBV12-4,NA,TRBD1,TGTGCCAGCAGTTCGAACGCGGCACAGGGGATTGGGACTGAAGCTTTCTTT,CASSSNAAQGIGTEAFF
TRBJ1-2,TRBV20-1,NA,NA,TGCAGTGCTAGAGACTCCGGGACAAGGAACTATGGCTACACCTTC,CSARDSGTRNYGYTF
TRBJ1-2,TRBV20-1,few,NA,TGCAGTGCTAGAGATCGCCAGGGAACAAACTATGGCTACACCTTC,CSARDRQGTNYGYTF
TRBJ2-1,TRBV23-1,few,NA,TGCGCCAGCAGTCAAAGATCGAACAGCCAGTTCTTC,CASSQRSNSQFF
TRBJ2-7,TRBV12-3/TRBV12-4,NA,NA,TGTGCCAGCAGTTTCTACCGGCTAGAGCAGTACTTC,CASSFYRLEQYF